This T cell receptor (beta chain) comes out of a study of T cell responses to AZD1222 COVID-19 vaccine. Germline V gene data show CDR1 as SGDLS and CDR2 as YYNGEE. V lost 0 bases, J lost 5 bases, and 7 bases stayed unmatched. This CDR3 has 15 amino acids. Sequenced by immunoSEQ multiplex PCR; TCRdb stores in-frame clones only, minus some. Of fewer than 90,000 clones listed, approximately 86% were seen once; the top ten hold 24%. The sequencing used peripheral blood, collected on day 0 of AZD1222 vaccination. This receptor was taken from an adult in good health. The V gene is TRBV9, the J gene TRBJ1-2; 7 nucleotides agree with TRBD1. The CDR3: CASSVEAGQKYGYTF. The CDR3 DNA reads TGTGCCAGCAGCGTAGAAGCGGGACAGAAGTATGGCTACACCTTC.